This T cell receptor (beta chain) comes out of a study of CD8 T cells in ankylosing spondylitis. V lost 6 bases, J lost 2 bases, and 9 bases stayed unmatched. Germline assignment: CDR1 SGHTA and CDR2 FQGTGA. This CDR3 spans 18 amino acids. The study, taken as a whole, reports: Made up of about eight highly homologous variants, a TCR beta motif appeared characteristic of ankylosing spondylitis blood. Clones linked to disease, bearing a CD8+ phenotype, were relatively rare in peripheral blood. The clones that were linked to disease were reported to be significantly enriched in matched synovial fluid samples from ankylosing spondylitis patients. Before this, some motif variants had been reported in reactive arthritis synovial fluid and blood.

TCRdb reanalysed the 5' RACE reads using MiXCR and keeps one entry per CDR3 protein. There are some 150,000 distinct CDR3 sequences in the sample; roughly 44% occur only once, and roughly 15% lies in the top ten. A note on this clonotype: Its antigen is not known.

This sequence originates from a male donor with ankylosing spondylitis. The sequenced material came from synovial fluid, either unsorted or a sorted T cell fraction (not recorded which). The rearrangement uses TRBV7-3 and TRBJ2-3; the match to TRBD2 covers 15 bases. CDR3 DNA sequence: TGTGCCAGCAGTCCTGGGACTAGCGGGGGGCCCACCACAGATACGCAGTATTTT. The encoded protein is CASSPGTSGGPTTDTQYF.